One TCR beta chain is described in this entry. The data belong to a study of T-cell reconstitution after alpha-beta-depleted transplantation in children. Unique molecular identifiers were used in preparing the TCRbeta library. Each CDR3 protein gets one entry after TCRdb re-called the PCR reads with MiXCR. The top ten hold around 2% of the sample, which has hundreds of thousands of distinct CDR3 sequences, about an eighth seen once. There are 15 residues in the CDR3. Germline CDR1 is DFQATT and CDR2 is SNEGSKA (reference sequence). V trimming: 3 bases; J trimming: 4 bases; junction bases outside the gene matches: 9.

The source material was PBMCs, mostly from graft donor cells, sampled 360 days after TCRalphabeta/CD19-depleted stem cell transplant. The genes are TRBV20-1 and TRBJ2-3; TRBD2 agrees at 8 bases. This clonotype was obtained from a male patient between 5 and 17 years old who had a stem cell transplant for acute myeloid leukemia, so the T cells may come from the graft donor. In DNA form, the CDR3 reads TGCAGTGCTAGTGTCGGAGCGGGAGTCCCAGATACGCAGTATTTT. Protein product: CSASVGAGVPDTQYF.